Following are 26 T cell receptor beta chains from one sample sequenced in a study of cytomegalovirus exposure and HLA in healthy donors. PCR amplification relied on 60 Vbeta primers (plus 13 Jbeta primers). TCRdb keeps only in-frame clones here, not all; method: immunoSEQ multiplex PCR. Found here are around 200,000 clones, 65% to 80% of them singletons; the top ten hold about 5%. Sequencing was done on a sample of PBMCs. The receptors here all came from a man aged 25 to 40 in good health and CMV-seropositive.

V gene TRBV27 combines with J gene TRBJ2-7; 11 nucleotides line up with TRBD2. Losses at the gene ends were 6 bases for V and 4 bases for J; bases not matched to a gene: 5. Looked up from germline, CDR1 is MNHEY and CDR2 is SMNVEV (reference sequence). The CDR3 has 14 residues. For the CDR3, the DNA is TGTGCCAGCAGGCTACTAGCGGGAGCGTACGAGCAGTACTTC. As protein: CASRLLAGAYEQYF.

V gene TRBV7-6 combines with J gene TRBJ2-5, with 11 positions matching TRBD2. Germline CDR1 SGHVS, CDR2 FNYEAQ. The CDR3 totals 15 residues. With V trimmed by 5 bases and J by 5 bases, 7 bases remained unmatched. CDR3 sequence reads: CASSLRASGRETQYF. DNA of the CDR3: TGTGCCAGCAGCCTCAGGGCTAGCGGGAGGGAGACCCAGTACTTC.

The genes are TRBV20-1 and TRBJ2-3; no firm D call. This CDR3 contains 11 residues. The V gene's germline CDR1 is DFQATT and CDR2 SNEGSKA (reference sequence). V dropped 3 bases and J dropped 3 bases, with 4 bases sitting between them. CDR3 sequence reads: CSASGTDTQYF. DNA for the CDR3: TGCAGTGCTAGCGGGACAGATACGCAGTATTTT.

This clone was seen once. V is TRBV18 and J is TRBJ2-7; TRBD1 might be the D (5 bases). Germline values: CDR1 KGHSH, CDR2 LQKENI. Deletions cut 1 base from V and 5 bases from J, with 15 bases between. The CDR3 sequence is 15 residues long. The CDR3 region is CASSPRGRATDEQYF. In nucleotides, the CDR3 is TGTGCCAGCTCACCACGGGGCAGGGCGACTGACGAGCAGTACTTC.

This clone turned up a few times. This sequence joins TRBV6-6 and TRBJ2-7; tentative D call: TRBD2 (5 bases). The V gene's germline CDR1 is MNHNY and CDR2 SVGAGI (reference sequence). Trimming cost V 8 bases and J 2 bases, with 13 bases left between them. The CDR3 is made up of 13 amino acids. The CDR3 nucleotides read TGTGCCAGCGAGGGCGTCACGACCTACGAGCAGTACTTC. This translates into CASEGVTTYEQYF.

V and J are TRBV6-1 and TRBJ2-7, with 11 bases that match TRBD1. The CDR3 contains 13 residues. The J segment lost 1 base and the V segment lost 9 bases, leaving 2 bases of the junction unmatched. Germline-derived CDR1 and CDR2 are MNHNS and SASEGT. The CDR3 nucleotides read TGTGCCAGTGGACAGGGGGCTTCCTACGAGCAGTACTTC. It is translated as CASGQGASYEQYF.

V is TRBV27 and J is TRBJ2-7, with 9 bases identical to TRBD2. CDR1 and CDR2 from the germline V gene are MNHEY and SMNVEV (reference sequence). This CDR3 is built from 16 residues. V gave up 2 bases and J gave up 1 base; unmatched junction bases: 6. The CDR3 loop reads CASSLHSGSTSYEQYF. Written as DNA, the CDR3 is TGTGCCAGCAGTTTACATAGCGGGAGTACATCCTACGAGCAGTACTTC.

This clone showed up just once. The V and J genes are TRBV4-2 and TRBJ2-3; 11 bases match TRBD2. The CDR3 is made up of 16 amino acids. CDR1 and CDR2 (germline): LGHNA, YNFKEQ. The V segment lost 2 bases and the J segment 5 bases; nucleotides outside the gene matches: 6. CDR3 in DNA: TGTGCCAGCAGCCAATGGCTAGCGGGGGGCAGAGATACGCAGTATTTT. Encoded protein: CASSQWLAGGRDTQYF.

The rearrangement joins TRBV11-2 to TRBJ2-2; 8 bases fit TRBD1. The CDR3 consists of 16 residues. Trimming took 7 bases from V and 5 from J; bases not matched to a gene: 12. Germline V lookup: CDR1 SGHAT, CDR2 FQNNGV. The CDR3 here is CASNLGQVDYTGELFF. The CDR3 nucleotides read TGTGCCAGCAACCTGGGACAGGTCGACTATACCGGGGAGCTGTTTTTT. The whole variable domain, filled in from reference TRBV11-2 and TRBJ2-2, reads EAGVAQSPRYKIIEKRQSVAFWCNPISGHATLYWYQQILGQGPKLLIQFQNNGVVDDSQLPKDRFSAERLKGVDSTLKIQPAKLEDSAVYLCASNLGQVDYTGELFFGEGSRLTVL.

The V gene is TRBV28, the J gene TRBJ1-1; D perhaps matches TRBD1 (5 bases). Between the trimmed V and J ends, which lost 6 bases and 5 bases, there was a span of 13 bases. This CDR3 has 13 amino acids. Germline lookup yields CDR1 MDHEN and CDR2 SYDVKM. The CDR3 DNA sequence: TGTGCCAGCAGCCGATTGGGGCGGACTGAAGCTTTCTTT. It specifies CASSRLGRTEAFF.

The V call is TRBV5-5, the J call TRBJ2-7; 9 bases agree with TRBD1. Trimming at V came to 4 bases and at J to 4 bases, leaving 12 bases not matched to a gene. This CDR3 has 16 amino acids. The germline V gene has CDR1 SGHKS and CDR2 YYEKEE (reference sequence). CDR3 nucleotides: TGTGCCAGCAGCCAAACCCTGGACAGGGGATTTTACGAGCAGTACTTC. Translating gives CASSQTLDRGFYEQYF.

This clone came up a few times. The rearrangement links TRBV10-3 to TRBJ2-7; 7 positions match TRBD1. CDR3 length: 13 residues. After removal of 4 bases from V and 1 base from J, the junction contained 1 base not matched to a gene. Germline V gives CDR1 ENHRY, CDR2 SYGVKD. The CDR3: CAISVTGSYEQYF. CDR3 sequence (DNA): TGTGCCATCAGTGTGACAGGGTCCTACGAGCAGTACTTC.

The chain employs TRBV11-1 and TRBJ2-1; TRBD2 matches 9 bases. After removal of 6 bases from V and 9 bases from J, the junction contained 6 bases not matched to a gene. The germline V gene has CDR1 SGHAT and CDR2 FQDESV (reference sequence). The CDR3 spans 13 residues. This CDR3 is CASRVGGGVEQFF. The CDR3 DNA reads as TGTGCCAGCAGGGTTGGCGGGGGGGTTGAGCAGTTCTTC.

The V and J genes are TRBV5-6 and TRBJ1-1, with TRBD1 matching 9 bases. CDR3 length: 15 residues. CDR1 and CDR2 (germline): SGHDT, YYEEEE. V dropped 4 bases and J dropped 4; count of bases not matched to a gene: 8. The CDR3 loop reads CASSPRQGVGTEAFF. The DNA of the CDR3 is TGTGCCAGCAGCCCCCGACAGGGGGTCGGCACTGAAGCTTTCTTT.

This clone showed up just a few times. The chain joins TRBV19 to TRBJ1-5; the D is unclear. Germline V gene lookup returns CDR1 LNHDA and CDR2 SQIVND (reference sequence). The germline V and J ends were trimmed by 3 bases and 3 bases, with 9 bases remaining between them. The length of the CDR3 is 14 residues. The CDR3: CASSISIFNQPQHF. The CDR3 DNA reads as TGTGCCAGTAGTATTTCTATATTCAATCAGCCCCAGCATTTT. Together with reference TRBV19 and TRBJ1-5, the CDR3 gives the full variable domain: DGGITQSPKYLFRKEGQNVTLSCEQNLNHDAMYWYRQDPGQGLRLIYYSQIVNDFQKGDIAEGYSVSREKKESFPLTVTSAQKNPTAFYLCASSISIFNQPQHFGDGTRLSIL.

V and J are TRBV27 and TRBJ2-1; D call uncertain. Trimming shortened V by 4 bases and J by 6 bases, and 10 bases separated the two germline ends. Germline CDR1 is MNHEY and CDR2 is SMNVEV (reference sequence). The CDR3 covers 13 residues. The CDR3 coding sequence is TGTGCCAGCAGTTCCCGGCTAGGCAATGAGCAGTTCTTC. It specifies CASSSRLGNEQFF.

This chain joins TRBV7-2 and TRBJ1-5; a weak D match, TRBD1 (6 bases). Germline loops: CDR1 SGHTA, CDR2 FQGNSA. The CDR3 length is 14 residues. V was pared by 1 base and J by 8 bases, with 12 bases between. CDR3 in amino acids: CASSLGGGGKPQHF. The CDR3 nucleotides read TGTGCCAGCAGCTTAGGAGGGGGGGGTAAGCCCCAGCATTTT.

The chain couples TRBV5-1 to TRBJ1-4; a weak D match, TRBD1 (6 bases). From germline, CDR1 is SGHRS and CDR2 YFSETQ. Between the trimmed V and J ends, which lost 7 bases and 2 bases, there was a span of 18 bases. This CDR3 spans 16 amino acids. The DNA for the CDR3 is TGCGCCAGCGGCATACAGGGAAGGAGGACTAATGAAAAACTGTTTTTT. Translation gives CASGIQGRRTNEKLFF.

This clone was detected only a few times. As DNA, the CDR3 is TGTGCCAGCAGCCAGACAGTGAACACTGAAGCTTTCTTT. Translation gives CASSQTVNTEAFF. This chain links TRBV7-3 with TRBJ1-1; TRBD1 might be the D (5 bases). This CDR3 is 13 amino acids long. V dropped 5 bases and J dropped 0 bases, with 7 bases sitting between them. Germline CDR1 SGHTA, CDR2 FQGTGA.

J is TRBJ2-3 and V is TRBV2, with 8 bases identical to TRBD1. In germline, CDR1 is SNHLY, CDR2 FYNNEI. This CDR3 has 14 residues. V was pared by 6 bases and J by 0 bases, with 2 bases of the junction left unmatched. CDR3 DNA: TGTGCCAGCAGGGCAGGGGGCAGCACAGATACGCAGTATTTT. It yields the protein CASRAGGSTDTQYF.

This sequence joins TRBV9 and TRBJ2-7; 9 positions agree with TRBD1. Trimming removed 3 bases from V and 0 bases from J; junction bases left unmatched: 4. Germline values: CDR1 SGDLS, CDR2 YYNGEE. This CDR3 is built from 15 residues. The CDR3 region has the DNA TGTGCCAGCAGCGGGGGGGGACAGGGCTCCTACGAGCAGTACTTC. Its translation is CASSGGGQGSYEQYF.

A remark on this clone: The junction shows a germline mismatch at one end, possibly a read error. V gene TRBV7-7 combines with J gene TRBJ2-7; 9 bases align to TRBD1. CDR3 length: 16 amino acids. The germline V gene encodes CDR1 SSHAT and CDR2 FNYEAQ (reference sequence). This chain's CDR3 is CASSLDPGTGNNEQYF. The DNA for the CDR3 is TGTGCTAGCAGCTTAGACCCCGGGACAGGGAACAACGAGCAGTACTTC.

This rearrangement joins TRBV4-2 to TRBJ2-1; the D is unclear. This CDR3 comprises 15 residues. Germline-derived CDR1 and CDR2 are LGHNA and YNFKEQ. The V gene lost 0 bases and the J gene lost 0 bases, with 6 bases spanning the gap. Written as DNA, the CDR3 is TGTGCCAGCAGCCAAGATACGGTCTCCTACAATGAGCAGTTCTTC. As protein: CASSQDTVSYNEQFF.

This chain links TRBV5-1 with TRBJ2-5; maybe TRBD2 (6 bases). The CDR3 contains 13 residues. V lost 4 bases and J 1 base, leaving 8 bases between the germline ends. The V gene's germline CDR1 is SGHRS and CDR2 YFSETQ. DNA for the CDR3: TGCGCCAGCAGCCCCGGGGGCCAAGAGACCCAGTACTTC. Amino acids: CASSPGGQETQYF.

This chain connects TRBV5-6 to TRBJ2-3; D perhaps matches TRBD1 (5 bases). V lost 0 bases to trimming and J lost 2 bases, with 13 bases between them. The length of the CDR3 is 16 residues. Germline CDR1 is SGHDT and CDR2 is YYEEEE. Written as DNA, the CDR3 is TGTGCCAGCAGCTTGGGGACAACTTCAGTCACAGATACGCAGTATTTT. It translates to CASSLGTTSVTDTQYF.

This chain connects TRBV10-1 to TRBJ2-3; D might be TRBD1 (6 bases). The CDR3 loop spans 18 amino acids. CDR1 and CDR2 from the germline V gene are WNHNN and SYGVQD (reference sequence). V lost 4 bases, J lost 0 bases, and 20 bases lay in between. The CDR3 coding sequence is TGCGCCAGCAGTGGGGCTGCCGGGACACCAGGGAGCACAGATACGCAGTATTTT. Translated: CASSGAAGTPGSTDTQYF.